The 24 T cell receptor beta chains below were found in one sample sequenced in a study of T cells in Graves' hyperthyroidism and ophthalmopathy. Amplification targeted TCR beta CDR3 regions from RNA transcripts. An initial round of RT-PCR targeting the TCR CDR3 relied on the HTBI primer set. TCRdb fed the multiplex PCR reads into MiXCR, producing one record per CDR3 protein. The sample consists of around 600,000 distinct CDR3 sequences, 15% to 19% of them appearing once. Material for sequencing was blood. Receptors originate from a woman in her twenties or thirties with Graves' hyperthyroidism.

The chain employs TRBV20-1 and TRBJ2-6; D tentatively reads TRBD1 or TRBD2 (5 bases each). CDR1 DFQATT and CDR2 SNEGSKA come from the germline V gene (reference sequence). The CDR3 is 12 residues long. This CDR3 reads CSGASGANVLTF. The CDR3 region has the DNA TGCAGCGGGGCCTCTGGGGCCAACGTCCTGACTTTC.

This chain joins TRBV5-6 and TRBJ2-2; 8 bases align to TRBD1. Germline lookup yields CDR1 SGHDT and CDR2 YYEEEE. This CDR3 has 15 residues. Trimming cost V 3 bases and J 5 bases; bases outside gene matches: 6. CDR3 protein: CASSYRGSKTGELFF. CDR3 in DNA: TGTGCCAGCAGCTACAGGGGGAGTAAGACCGGGGAGCTGTTTTTT.

This clonotype was counted ten times or more. The gene calls are TRBV2 and TRBJ2-1, with 7 nucleotides matching TRBD2. V shed 7 bases, J shed 6 bases, and the junction held 12 bases outside the gene matches. The CDR3 is made up of 15 amino acids. Germline loops: CDR1 SNHLY, CDR2 FYNNEI. For the CDR3, the DNA is TGTGCCAGCACTCCCTTTTTTGGGACTACCAATGAGCAGTTCTTC. Residues: CASTPFFGTTNEQFF.

This clonotype was detected only a few times. The J gene is TRBJ2-1, the V gene TRBV7-9; D possibly matches TRBD1 or TRBD2 (6 bases each). This CDR3 has 13 residues. The germline V and J ends were trimmed by 6 bases and 9 bases, with 15 bases remaining between them. The germline V gene has CDR1 SEHNR and CDR2 FQNEAQ (reference sequence). This chain's CDR3 is CASRLDGGSEQFF. The CDR3 DNA follows: TGTGCCAGCAGGCTAGACGGGGGCAGTGAGCAGTTCTTC. Full variable domain (missing parts from reference TRBV7-9 and TRBJ2-1): DTGVSQNPRHKITKRGQNVTFRCDPISEHNRLYWYRQTLGQGPEFLTYFQNEAQLEKSRLLSDRFSAERPKGSFSTLEIQRTEQGDSAMYLCASRLDGGSEQFFGPGTRLTVL.

This clonotype was recorded at least ten times. This chain links TRBV5-1 with TRBJ2-1; D is tentatively TRBD1 or TRBD2 (5 bases each). Germline assignment: CDR1 SGHRS and CDR2 YFSETQ. The CDR3 totals 14 residues. Trimming pared 1 base from V and 7 bases from J, leaving 12 bases between. The CDR3 nucleotides read TGCGCCAGCAGCTTGCCCGGGACCACAAATGAGCAGTTCTTC. It encodes CASSLPGTTNEQFF.

This clonotype was picked up many times. V usage is TRBV3-1 and J usage is TRBJ1-1, with 8 nucleotides matching TRBD1. Germline CDR1 reads LGHDT; CDR2 reads YNNKEL (reference sequence). CDR3 size: 15 residues. With 0 bases clipped from V and 2 bases from J, the junction kept 2 bases outside the gene matches. The CDR3 loop is CASSQEGTGNTEAFF. The CDR3, as DNA: TGTGCCAGCAGCCAAGAAGGGACAGGTAACACTGAAGCTTTCTTT.

This clonotype was seen just once. This may stem from a read error, because a much larger clone lies one nucleotide away. The chain is built from TRBV7-2 and TRBJ2-3, with D possibly TRBD1 on 6 matching bases. In germline, CDR1 is SGHTA, CDR2 FQGNSA. The CDR3 runs 14 residues. The CDR3, as DNA: TGTGCCAGCAGCACATGGACAGACACAGATACGCGGTATTTT. This codes for CASSTWTDTDTRYF.

J is TRBJ2-7 and V is TRBV14; 7 nucleotides match TRBD1. Germline CDR1 reads SGHDN; CDR2 reads FVKESK. This CDR3 contains 15 residues. After removal of 4 bases from V and 0 bases from J, the junction contained 6 bases not matched to a gene. The CDR3 region is CASSRKQGSSYEQYF. The CDR3 nucleotides read TGTGCCAGCAGCCGTAAACAGGGGAGCTCCTACGAGCAGTACTTC.

This clonotype showed up many times. The V gene is TRBV6-1, the J gene TRBJ1-1; TRBD1 agrees at 12 bases. In germline, CDR1 is MNHNS, CDR2 SASEGT. Germline trimming cut 6 bases from V and 7 bases from J; bases unmatched to any gene: 6. The CDR3 covers 14 residues. CDR3 protein: CASSFGTGGFEAFF. As DNA, the CDR3 is TGTGCCAGCAGCTTCGGGACAGGGGGCTTTGAAGCTTTCTTT.

This clonotype was counted only a few times. The V gene is TRBV4-1, the J gene TRBJ1-6; D gene unclear. Germline V CDR1 and CDR2: MGHRA, YSYEKL. V was shortened by 0 bases and J by 1 base, with 16 bases between the two germline ends. The CDR3 is 19 amino acids. The CDR3 sequence: CASSQELPLVSSYNSPLHF. The CDR3 coding sequence is TGCGCCAGCAGCCAAGAACTACCGCTAGTCAGTTCCTATAATTCACCCCTCCACTTT.

The rearrangement uses TRBV7-6 and TRBJ1-1; 8 bases are shared with TRBD1. Germline V CDR1 and CDR2: SGHVS, FNYEAQ. This CDR3 contains 17 residues. With 3 bases clipped from V and 2 bases from J, the junction kept 11 bases outside the gene matches. The CDR3 coding sequence is TGTGCCAGCAGCTTCTCTGGGGCAGGGGGCCTTAACACTGAAGCTTTCTTT. It encodes CASSFSGAGGLNTEAFF.

The chain recombines TRBV9 with TRBJ2-1; the D gene could be TRBD1 or TRBD2 (5 bases each). CDR3 length: 14 amino acids. V was pared by 3 bases and J by 3 bases, with 10 bases between. Germline assignment: CDR1 SGDLS and CDR2 YYNGEE. The CDR3 DNA is TGTGCCAGCAGCGAGGGGACGTACTACAATGAGCAGTTCTTC. Translating gives CASSEGTYYNEQFF.

This clonotype was detected ten times or more. This chain links TRBV20-1 with TRBJ2-7; the match to TRBD2 covers 13 bases. Trimming removed 4 bases from V and 2 bases from J; junction bases left unmatched: 5. This CDR3 is 15 amino acids long. Germline V gene lookup returns CDR1 DFQATT and CDR2 SNEGSKA (reference sequence). CDR3 coding DNA: TGCAGTGCTACTAGGACTAGCGGGAGACCCTACGAGCAGTACTTC. Its protein is CSATRTSGRPYEQYF.

A note on this clonotype: One junction end disagrees with the germline gene, perhaps due to a read error. The chain joins TRBV20-1 to TRBJ2-1, with 10 positions matching TRBD2. The CDR3 sequence is 20 residues long. From germline, CDR1 is DFQATT and CDR2 SNEGSKA (reference sequence). CDR3 DNA: TGCAGTGCTAGAGATCCCAGCGGGAGGGCCGCAAGGAGCTCCTACAATGAGCAGCTCTTC. As protein: CSARDPSGRAARSSYNEQLF.

This clonotype was seen a few times. The genes are TRBV20-1 and TRBJ2-1; 7 nucleotides align to TRBD2. In germline, CDR1 is DFQATT, CDR2 SNEGSKA (reference sequence). The trim removed 5 bases at V and 4 bases at J, leaving 8 bases unmatched. The CDR3 covers 14 residues. The CDR3 sequence is CSAESSGWYNEQFF. The CDR3 nucleotides are TGCAGTGCTGAGTCTAGCGGTTGGTACAATGAGCAGTTCTTC.

This clonotype was recorded at least ten times. This rearrangement joins TRBV11-2 to TRBJ2-3, with unresolved D. Trimming removed 7 bases at V and 0 bases at J, with 14 bases between. This CDR3 has 15 amino acids. The germline V gene has CDR1 SGHAT and CDR2 FQNNGV. The CDR3 nucleotides are TGTGCCAGCATTACGAGCGAGCGAAGCACAGATACGCAGTATTTT. Its protein is CASITSERSTDTQYF.

This clonotype was detected many times. The chain is built from TRBV7-2 and TRBJ2-3, with 9 bases matching TRBD1. Losses at the gene ends were 5 bases for V and 1 base for J; bases not matched to a gene: 4. The CDR3 sequence is 15 residues long. Germline V gene sequence: CDR1 SGHTA, CDR2 FQGNSA. The CDR3 sequence: CASSGGQGGTDTQYF. The DNA of the CDR3 is TGTGCCAGCAGCGGGGGACAGGGCGGCACAGATACGCAGTATTTT.

This clonotype was detected many times. V usage is TRBV6-1 and J usage is TRBJ1-1, with 7 bases that match TRBD1. After removal of 8 bases from V and 0 bases from J, the junction contained 6 bases not matched to a gene. Germline V CDR1 and CDR2: MNHNS, SASEGT. CDR3 length equals 14 residues. The CDR3 DNA reads as TGTGCCAGCGTCCTCAGGGGGTTGAACACTGAAGCTTTCTTT. It codes for CASVLRGLNTEAFF.

This clonotype was found many times. The chain recombines TRBV7-3 with TRBJ2-2; TRBD2 aligns across 8 bases. The CDR3 is made up of 16 amino acids. In germline, CDR1 is SGHTA, CDR2 FQGTGA. The trim removed 4 bases at V and 1 base at J, leaving 5 bases unmatched. The CDR3 spells CASSSTGLENTGELFF. The CDR3 region has the DNA TGTGCCAGCAGCTCCACGGGACTAGAGAACACCGGGGAGCTGTTTTTT.

This clonotype was seen repeatedly, ten times or more. The chain is built from TRBV28 and TRBJ2-1; D uncertain. CDR1 is MDHEN, CDR2 SYDVKM, per germline. V gave up 6 bases and J gave up 0 bases, with 9 bases separating them. The CDR3 has 14 residues. The CDR3 spells CASRHVTSYNEQFF. CDR3 DNA: TGTGCCAGCAGGCACGTAACCTCCTACAATGAGCAGTTCTTC.

This clonotype was seen repeatedly, ten times or more. The genes are TRBV2 and TRBJ2-7; 8 positions match TRBD2. The CDR3 loop spans 13 amino acids. Germline V gene sequence: CDR1 SNHLY, CDR2 FYNNEI. V lost 3 bases, J lost 8 bases, and 6 bases stayed unmatched. This chain's CDR3 is CASSDSGALQQYF. The CDR3 DNA follows: TGTGCCAGCAGTGATAGCGGGGCCCTCCAGCAGTACTTC.

This clonotype was counted ten times or more. V and J are TRBV7-3 and TRBJ2-3, with TRBD1 as a possible D gene (5 bases). Germline-derived CDR1 and CDR2 are SGHTA and FQGTGA. The V end lost 5 bases, the J end lost 5 bases, and 11 bases lay between the germline ends. The CDR3 length is 13 residues. The CDR3: CASSPLQGDTQYF. The CDR3 DNA sequence: TGTGCCAGCAGCCCACTGCAGGGAGATACGCAGTATTTT.

This clonotype was counted at least ten times. V usage is TRBV6-1 and J usage is TRBJ2-1, with 9 positions matching TRBD2. The germline gives CDR1 MNHNS, CDR2 SASEGT. Germline trimming cut 8 bases from V and 1 base from J; bases unmatched to any gene: 12. This CDR3 has 17 residues. CDR3 residues: CASSPHTSGLSYNEQFF. CDR3 coding DNA: TGTGCCAGCTCCCCCCACACTAGCGGGCTTTCCTACAATGAGCAGTTCTTC.

Ten or more counts support this clonotype. CDR3 bases: TGTGCCAGCAGTTATATCGGGCGGGGGACCTACGAGCAGTACTTC. Translated, it gives CASSYIGRGTYEQYF. V and J are TRBV28 and TRBJ2-7; 7 bases line up with TRBD2. The germline gives CDR1 MDHEN, CDR2 SYDVKM. This CDR3 has 15 amino acids. Trimming cost V 4 bases and J 2 bases; bases outside gene matches: 8.